This entry features one T cell receptor (beta chain) sequence. The data were taken from a study of cytomegalovirus exposure and HLA in healthy donors. The method was immunoSEQ multiplex PCR; TCRdb's version includes in-frame clones alone and lacks a portion of them. The sample has about 110,000 clones; about 94% are singletons. The J segment lost 5 bases and the V segment lost 4 bases, leaving 15 bases of the junction unmatched. The CDR3 runs 18 residues. Germline V gene lookup returns CDR1 MDHEN and CDR2 SYDVKM. The genes are TRBV28 and TRBJ2-1; 9 nucleotides match TRBD2. Sequencing was done on a sample of PBMCs. This TCR was recovered from a woman aged 18-35 years in good health and CMV-seronegative. In DNA form, the CDR3 reads TGTGCCAGCAGTTCTCCCCTAGGCGGGGGGGCCCAAGACAATGAGCAGTTCTTC. This sequence encodes CASSSPLGGGAQDNEQFF.